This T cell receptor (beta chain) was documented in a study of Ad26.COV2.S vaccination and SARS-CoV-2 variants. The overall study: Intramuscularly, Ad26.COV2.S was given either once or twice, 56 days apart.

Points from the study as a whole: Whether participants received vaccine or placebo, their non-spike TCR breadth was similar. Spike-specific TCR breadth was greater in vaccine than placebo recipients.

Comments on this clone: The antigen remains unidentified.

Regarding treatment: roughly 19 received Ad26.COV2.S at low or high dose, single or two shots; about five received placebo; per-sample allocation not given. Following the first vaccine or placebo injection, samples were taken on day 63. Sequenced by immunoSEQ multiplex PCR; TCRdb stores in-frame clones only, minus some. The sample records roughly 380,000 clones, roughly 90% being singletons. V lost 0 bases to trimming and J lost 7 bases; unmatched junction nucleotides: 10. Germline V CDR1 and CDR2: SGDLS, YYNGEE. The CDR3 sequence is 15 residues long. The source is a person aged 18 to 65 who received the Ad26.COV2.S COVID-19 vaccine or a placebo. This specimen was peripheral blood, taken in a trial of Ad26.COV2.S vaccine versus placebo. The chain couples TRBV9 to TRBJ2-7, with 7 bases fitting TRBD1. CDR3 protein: CASSVEGAPRGEQYF. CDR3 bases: TGTGCCAGCAGCGTAGAGGGGGCACCTCGGGGTGAGCAGTACTTC.